Below are 9 T cell receptor beta chains sequenced from a single sample in a study of blood T cell repertoires in COVID-19. Sequencing used immunoSEQ multiplex PCR; TCRdb keeps in-frame clones, though not all of them. The sample lists over 200,000 clones, 83% occurring once. The sample comprised peripheral blood. These receptors were collected from a man aged 80 or over with acute or convalescent COVID-19.

The genes are TRBV19 and TRBJ1-5; TRBD1 aligns across 7 bases. The CDR3 is 16 residues long. The ends lost 3 bases at V and 6 bases at J; junction bases unmatched: 11. The germline gives CDR1 LNHDA, CDR2 SQIVND (reference sequence). CDR3 in DNA: TGTGCCAGTAGTATTTCGGGACAGACTTTATTTCAGCCCCAGCATTTT. Its protein product is CASSISGQTLFQPQHF.

This clone was counted at least ten times. The chain combines TRBV19 with TRBJ1-1; D is possibly TRBD1 (6 bases). The germline gives CDR1 LNHDA, CDR2 SQIVND (reference sequence). V was pared by 7 bases and J by 1 base, with 16 bases between. The CDR3 loop spans 15 amino acids. The CDR3, as DNA: TGTGCCAGTATGCACAGGGAAATTGGGAACACTGAAGCTTTCTTT. It translates to CASMHREIGNTEAFF.

The chain combines TRBV7-8 with TRBJ2-5; perhaps TRBD1 as D (5 bases). The germline CDR1 and CDR2 sequences are SGHVS and FQNEAQ. Trimming cost V 4 bases and J 2 bases, with 14 bases left between them. The CDR3 covers 15 residues. CDR3 region: CASSYSWAGQETQYF. The CDR3 region has the DNA TGTGCCAGCAGCTACTCTTGGGCAGGGCAAGAGACCCAGTACTTC.

The chain employs TRBV5-1 and TRBJ2-5; no clear D. The germline V and J ends were trimmed by 2 bases and 5 bases, with 10 bases remaining between them. Germline CDR1 SGHRS, CDR2 YFSETQ. The CDR3 sequence is 13 residues long. CDR3: CASSFGSPETQYF. The CDR3 DNA reads as TGCGCCAGCAGCTTCGGGTCTCCCGAGACCCAGTACTTC.

In its sample, this clone was seen a few times. The rearrangement joins TRBV30 to TRBJ2-7; D might be TRBD1 (6 bases). The germline V and J ends were trimmed by 5 bases and 4 bases, with 15 bases remaining between them. The CDR3 has 13 residues. Germline V gene lookup returns CDR1 GTSNPN and CDR2 SVGIG (reference sequence). CDR3 nucleotide sequence: TGTGCCTGGGAAACCGAGGGGGTTTACGAGCAGTACTTC. It translates to CAWETEGVYEQYF.

This clone was seen ten or more times. The CDR3 DNA is TGTGCCAGCAGTTTCAACAGGGACGCTAATTCACCCCTCCACTTT. Its translation: CASSFNRDANSPLHF. V usage is TRBV6-5 and J usage is TRBJ1-6; D possibly corresponds to TRBD1 (6 bases). Trimming removed 4 bases at V and 6 bases at J, with 13 bases between. Germline CDR1 reads MNHEY; CDR2 reads SVGAGI. The CDR3 consists of 15 residues.

The V gene is TRBV2, the J gene TRBJ2-3, with D possibly being TRBD2 (5 bases). This CDR3 contains 16 residues. Per germline, CDR1 SNHLY and CDR2 FYNNEI. V lost 0 bases and J lost 1, with 11 bases in between. The CDR3 DNA sequence: TGTGCCAGCAGTGAAGCCGGTCTAGCTCGCACAGATACGCAGTATTTT. Protein: CASSEAGLARTDTQYF.

The rearrangement links TRBV28 to TRBJ1-2, with 8 bases aligning to TRBD1. Germline V gives CDR1 MDHEN, CDR2 SYDVKM. V lost 6 bases to trimming and J lost 8 bases; unmatched junction nucleotides: 11. The CDR3 is 14 amino acids. This CDR3 reads CASRPGQAMRGYTF. CDR3 nucleotides: TGTGCCAGCAGGCCGGGACAGGCGATGAGGGGCTACACCTTC.

A few counts support this clone. The chain joins TRBV2 to TRBJ1-2, with TRBD1 as a possible D gene (6 bases). Germline CDR1 SNHLY, CDR2 FYNNEI. Trimming stripped 5 bases from V and 7 bases from J, with 8 bases between. The CDR3 is made up of 11 amino acids. DNA for the CDR3: TGTGCCAGCAGTCCAGGGGTTGGCTACACCTTC. Encoded protein: CASSPGVGYTF.